The 22 T cell receptor beta chains in this list originate from one sample, sequenced in a study of CD8+CD57+ T cells in acquired aplastic anemia. TCR beta VDJ and CDR3 profiles were obtained from a genomic DNA template. TCRdb fed the reads into MiXCR, producing one record per CDR3 protein. Of over 150,000 distinct CDR3 sequences in the sample, roughly 63% were seen once. Patients picked for sequencing had shown CD8+CD57+ cell expansion detected by flow cytometry. The sequenced material came from sorted CD4+, CD8+, or CD8+CD57+ T cells (not recorded which) from PBMCs. The receptor source for this set is a human donor with aplastic anemia.

Only a few counts were recorded for this clonotype. This chain links TRBV29-1 with TRBJ1-1, with a tentative D call TRBD1 (5 bases). Germline lookup yields CDR1 SQVTM and CDR2 ANQGSEA. The CDR3 contains 13 residues. The ends were cut back, 5 bases at V and 6 bases at J, with 16 bases in the middle. The DNA of the CDR3 is TGCAGCGTTAACCCTCGCCCGGGGGCTGAAGCTTTCTTT. As protein: CSVNPRPGAEAFF.

The V call is TRBV6-5, the J call TRBJ1-6; 7 positions match TRBD1. V was clipped by 7 bases and J by 10 bases; unmatched bases: 7. Per the germline V gene, CDR1 is MNHEY and CDR2 is SVGAGI. This CDR3 region has 13 residues. CDR3 sequence: CASTTGSYSPLHF. The CDR3 DNA is TGTGCCAGCACGACAGGGAGTTACTCACCCCTCCACTTT.

This clonotype was detected only a few times. The chain couples TRBV10-3 to TRBJ2-3; D possibly corresponds to TRBD1 (6 bases). Germline-derived CDR1 and CDR2 are ENHRY and SYGVKD. The V gene lost 2 bases and the J gene lost 8 bases, with 14 bases spanning the gap. The CDR3 is 14 amino acids. The CDR3 DNA reads TGTGCCATCAGTGAGAACAGGGAAGGTGGTACGCAGTATTTT. This codes for CAISENREGGTQYF.

The chain employs TRBV7-3 and TRBJ2-1; D perhaps matches TRBD2 (6 bases). Trimming took 1 base from V and 6 from J, leaving 13 bases between them. This CDR3 has 15 amino acids. Germline loops: CDR1 SGHTA, CDR2 FQGTGA. In DNA, the CDR3 is TGTGCCAGCAGCTTAATGGCGGGGCCGGGCAATGAGCAGTTCTTC. Translating it yields CASSLMAGPGNEQFF. Supplemented by reference TRBV7-3 and TRBJ2-1, the full variable domain reads GAGVSQTPSNKVTEKGKYVELRCDPISGHTALYWYRQSLGQGPEFLIYFQGTGAADDSGLPNDRFFAVRPEGSVSTLKIQRTERGDSAVYLCASSLMAGPGNEQFFGPGTRLTVL.

This chain joins TRBV12-3 or TRBV12-4 and TRBJ2-5, with D tentatively TRBD1 (6 bases). The ends were cut back, 5 bases at V and 2 bases at J, with 12 bases in the middle. The CDR3 is 14 amino acids. CDR3 residues: CASSAGQPQETQYF. Here the CDR3 DNA reads TGTGCCAGCAGTGCTGGACAGCCACAAGAGACCCAGTACTTC.

The chain carries TRBV11-2 and TRBJ2-7, with 7 positions matching TRBD2. The V segment lost 7 bases and the J segment 6 bases; nucleotides outside the gene matches: 12. The germline V gene has CDR1 SGHAT and CDR2 FQNNGV. The CDR3 totals 14 residues. In DNA form, the CDR3 reads TGTGCCAGCACCATTAGCGGGCAGTACGGCGAGCAGTACTTC. This encodes CASTISGQYGEQYF.

V is TRBV2 and J is TRBJ2-7; 7 nucleotides agree with TRBD2. CDR3 size: 13 residues. Per the germline V gene, CDR1 is SNHLY and CDR2 is FYNNEI. V dropped 6 bases and J dropped 2; count of bases not matched to a gene: 4. The CDR3 DNA follows: TGTGCCAGCAGGGGGGGGGAAGCCTACGAGCAGTACTTC. Amino acids: CASRGGEAYEQYF.

This chain uses TRBV30 with TRBJ1-2, with D hard to call. Germline lookup yields CDR1 GTSNPN and CDR2 SVGIG (reference sequence). V lost 1 base and J 5 bases, leaving 20 bases between the germline ends. This CDR3 contains 16 residues. In DNA form, the CDR3 reads TGTGCCTGGAGTGGCCTCCGACATCTGGGAGGGTATGGCTACACCTTC. Protein sequence: CAWSGLRHLGGYGYTF.

At least ten counts were recorded for this clonotype. V gene TRBV11-3 combines with J gene TRBJ2-1; D not resolved. Trimming cost V 0 bases and J 3 bases, with 3 bases left between them. CDR3 length equals 13 residues. CDR1 SGHNT and CDR2 YENEEA come from the germline V gene. The CDR3 DNA sequence: TGTGCCAGCAGCTTAGATGGCTACAATGAGCAGTTCTTC. Amino acids: CASSLDGYNEQFF.

The chain links TRBV5-6 to TRBJ2-3; a possible D gene is TRBD1 (6 bases). CDR3 length: 17 amino acids. Germline-derived CDR1 and CDR2 are SGHDT and YYEEEE. V was pared by 3 bases and J by 3 bases, with 20 bases between. As DNA, the CDR3 is TGTGCCAGCAGCTCGTCCTATATAACAGGGCGAACAGATACGCAGTATTTT. Protein sequence: CASSSSYITGRTDTQYF.

The chain combines TRBV20-1 with TRBJ2-7; tentatively, D is TRBD2 (6 bases). Germline V CDR1 and CDR2: DFQATT, SNEGSKA (reference sequence). This CDR3 contains 14 residues. Trimming removed 3 bases at V and 2 bases at J, with 14 bases between. DNA for the CDR3: TGCAGTGCTAGGAGTGGCGGGGAGGCCTACGAGCAGTACTTC. The encoded protein is CSARSGGEAYEQYF.

The chain recombines TRBV19 with TRBJ1-4; D unclear. Germline CDR1 is LNHDA and CDR2 is SQIVND (reference sequence). Trimming stripped 7 bases from V and 4 bases from J, with 7 bases between. The CDR3 is made up of 12 amino acids. The CDR3: CASIGGNEKLFF. The CDR3 DNA reads as TGTGCCAGTATCGGAGGTAATGAAAAACTGTTTTTT.

This clonotype was found a few times. This chain joins TRBV24-1 and TRBJ2-2; 13 bases line up with TRBD2. The germline CDR1 and CDR2 sequences are KGHDR and SFDVKD. This CDR3 has 18 residues. With V trimmed by 4 bases and J by 0 bases, 4 bases remained unmatched. CDR3 bases: TGTGCCACCAGTGAAACCGGACTAGCGGGAGCGAACACCGGGGAGCTGTTTTTT. Translation gives CATSETGLAGANTGELFF.

V is TRBV7-9 and J is TRBJ1-4; tentative D call: TRBD1 (5 bases). This CDR3 comprises 13 residues. V was pared by 5 bases and J by 13 bases, with 17 bases between. CDR1 and CDR2 from the germline V gene are SEHNR and FQNEAQ (reference sequence). As DNA, the CDR3 is TGTGCCAGCAGCCCGAGGGACCAAAGAAGACTGTTTTTT. Its translation: CASSPRDQRRLFF.

This chain connects TRBV2 to TRBJ2-7, with 7 bases identical to TRBD1. This CDR3 is 12 amino acids long. After removal of 7 bases from V and 6 bases from J, the junction contained 6 bases not matched to a gene. Germline V gives CDR1 SNHLY, CDR2 FYNNEI. Here the CDR3 reads CASIGGLGEQYF. Written as DNA, the CDR3 is TGTGCCAGCATAGGGGGCTTGGGCGAGCAGTACTTC.

This clonotype was found many times. The gene calls are TRBV9 and TRBJ2-2, with D perhaps TRBD1 (5 bases). In germline, CDR1 is SGDLS, CDR2 YYNGEE. V was clipped by 3 bases and J by 1 base, with 10 bases between them. The CDR3 length is 15 residues. DNA for the CDR3: TGTGCCAGCAGCGGGACAACACGGAACACCGGGGAGCTGTTTTTT. Its translation: CASSGTTRNTGELFF.

The chain joins TRBV24-1 to TRBJ2-7; D may be TRBD1 (6 bases). The DNA matches TRBJ2-5 better at its end, which makes the J call doubtful. The germline CDR1 and CDR2 sequences are KGHDR and SFDVKD. The CDR3 spans 12 residues. The CDR3 loop reads CASAGDQETQYF. The CDR3 DNA follows: TGTGCCTCCGCAGGGGATCAAGAGACCCAGTACTTC.

This clonotype was detected many times. The genes are TRBV10-2 and TRBJ1-1; D gene unclear. CDR3 length: 14 residues. Deletions cut 6 bases from V and 0 bases from J, with 11 bases between. Germline-derived CDR1 and CDR2 are WSHSY and SAAADI. In DNA, the CDR3 is TGCGCCAGCAGAACGGGATCGATGAACACTGAAGCTTTCTTT. It is translated as CASRTGSMNTEAFF.

As for this clonotype: The junction differs from germline at one of its ends, possibly a read error. This rearrangement joins TRBV15 to TRBJ1-5; no clear D. The CDR3 totals 12 residues. Germline lookup yields CDR1 LNHNV and CDR2 YYDKDF (reference sequence). CDR3 sequence: CATSGDEQPQHF. For the CDR3, the DNA is TGTGCCACCAGCGGAGACGAACAACCCCAGCATTTT.

Remarks on this clonotype: Here the CDR3 omits its conserved ending phenylalanine or tryptophan, so a read error is the likely source. DNA for the CDR3: TGCAGTGCACACTCCGAGCAGTACTCC. Its protein is CSAHSEQYS. The chain joins TRBV20-1 to TRBJ2-7; D gene uncertain. Trimming pared 6 bases from V and 6 bases from J, leaving 6 bases between. The CDR3 runs to 9 residues. The V gene's germline CDR1 is DFQATT and CDR2 SNEGSKA (reference sequence).

This clonotype has more than one count but fewer than ten. The chain employs TRBV5-8 and TRBJ2-5; D perhaps matches TRBD2 (6 bases). This CDR3 is 12 amino acids long. Germline V lookup: CDR1 SGHTS, CDR2 YDEGEE. The ends were cut back, 4 bases at V and 7 bases at J, with 11 bases in the middle. The CDR3 DNA sequence: TGTGCCAGCAGCGCGGGGTCGGGGACCCAGTACTTC. Its protein product is CASSAGSGTQYF.

This clonotype was detected a few times. The chain recombines TRBV6-6 with TRBJ1-5; no clear D. Trimming removed 8 bases from V and 4 bases from J, with 18 bases in between. The CDR3 is 15 amino acids. Germline V gene sequence: CDR1 MNHNY, CDR2 SVGAGI (reference sequence). Written as DNA, the CDR3 is TGTGCCAGCCTCCTCCGGCAGGTGGTAAATCAGCCCCAGCATTTT. This gives the protein CASLLRQVVNQPQHF.